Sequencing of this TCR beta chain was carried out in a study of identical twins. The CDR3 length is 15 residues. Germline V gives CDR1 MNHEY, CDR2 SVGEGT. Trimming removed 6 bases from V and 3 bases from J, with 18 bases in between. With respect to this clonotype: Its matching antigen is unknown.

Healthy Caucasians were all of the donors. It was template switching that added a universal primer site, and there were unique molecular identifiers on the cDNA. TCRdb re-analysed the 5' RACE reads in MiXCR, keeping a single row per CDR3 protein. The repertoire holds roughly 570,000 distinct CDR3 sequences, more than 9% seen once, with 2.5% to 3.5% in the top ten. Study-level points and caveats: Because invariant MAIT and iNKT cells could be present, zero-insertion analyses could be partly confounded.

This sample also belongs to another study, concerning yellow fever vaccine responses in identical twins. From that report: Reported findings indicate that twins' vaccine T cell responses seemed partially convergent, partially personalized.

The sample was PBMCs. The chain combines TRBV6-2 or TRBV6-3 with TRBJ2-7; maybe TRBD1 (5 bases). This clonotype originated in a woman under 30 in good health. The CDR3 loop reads CASSAPGRAYYEQYF. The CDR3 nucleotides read TGTGCCAGCAGCGCCCCGGGCAGGGCGTACTACGAGCAGTACTTC.